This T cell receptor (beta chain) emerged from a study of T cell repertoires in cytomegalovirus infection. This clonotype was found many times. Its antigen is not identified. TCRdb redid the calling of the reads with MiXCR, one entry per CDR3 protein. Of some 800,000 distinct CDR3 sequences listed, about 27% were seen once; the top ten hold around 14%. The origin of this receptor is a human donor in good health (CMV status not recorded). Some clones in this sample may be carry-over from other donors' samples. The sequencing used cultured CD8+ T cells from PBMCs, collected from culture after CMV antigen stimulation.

CDR3 region: CASSLAVAGQRNTEAFF. CDR3 bases: TGTGCCAGCAGCTTAGCCGTCGCGGGGCAGCGGAACACTGAAGCTTTCTTT. J is TRBJ1-1 and V is TRBV7-6; possibly TRBD1 for D (5 bases). Between the trimmed V and J ends, which lost 0 bases and 1 base, there was a span of 15 bases. This CDR3 has 17 residues. Germline values: CDR1 SGHVS, CDR2 FNYEAQ.